The subject of this entry is one TCR beta chain. The antigen is undetermined. The data were obtained in a study of post-analysis software for immune sequencing data. General observations from the study: Compared against controls, patients with multiple sclerosis displayed significantly lower normalized Chao1 diversity. Patients carried five TRBV segments more frequently than controls did, and TRBV5-6, TRBV5-1 and TRBV20-1 were among them. The authors found that F measure strongly co-clustered same-batch samples.

Unique molecular identifiers were built into the TCR beta cDNA libraries. The source material, about 0.9 to 10 million T cells, gave rise to about 460,000 cDNA molecules. TCRdb redid the calling of the PCR reads with MiXCR, one entry per CDR3 protein. The table records about 540,000 distinct CDR3 sequences, 30% to 40% of them present only once. V lost 4 bases and J 0 bases, leaving 10 bases between the germline ends. Germline V CDR1 and CDR2: KGHSH, LQKENI. The CDR3 is made up of 15 amino acids. This chain joins TRBV18 and TRBJ2-1, with D possibly called TRBD1 or TRBD2 (5 bases each). Sequencing used blood. This clonotype originated in a girl younger than 18 with multiple sclerosis. CDR3 sequence: CASSQIGTSYNEQFF. The CDR3 coding sequence is TGTGCCAGCTCACAGATAGGGACCTCCTACAATGAGCAGTTCTTC.